This T cell receptor (beta chain) was documented in a study of cytomegalovirus exposure and HLA in healthy donors. The overall study: Membership in the Caucasian-associated ancestry cluster was found for 75% to 90% of 300 to 400 genotyped donors.

The PCR had 60 Vbeta and 13 Jbeta primers. The repertoire was sequenced with immunoSEQ multiplex PCR; TCRdb's copy has only in-frame clones and lacks some. The table has 160,000 or so clones, roughly 80% seen once. The V and J ends lost 6 bases and 1 base, in that order; junction bases with no gene match: 8. This CDR3 spans 16 amino acids. The germline gives CDR1 MGHRA, CDR2 YSYEKL. Study-wide results and limits: Sequencing artifact likely explains a cluster of highly shared sequence variants. Later analysis showed most CMV-associated TCR beta chains appearing HLA-restricted. A later analysis linked 15,000 to 20,000 TCR beta sequences to HLA alleles at 0.05 false discovery rate.

Remarks on this clone: What it binds is not known.

This sequence was found in a man over 45 in good health and CMV-seropositive. The rearrangement joins TRBV4-1 to TRBJ2-2; 7 bases map to TRBD1. The sequenced material came from PBMCs. The CDR3 region has the DNA TGCGCCAGCAGTCCACCTGGACAGGTGAACACCGGGGAGCTGTTTTTT. This sequence encodes CASSPPGQVNTGELFF.